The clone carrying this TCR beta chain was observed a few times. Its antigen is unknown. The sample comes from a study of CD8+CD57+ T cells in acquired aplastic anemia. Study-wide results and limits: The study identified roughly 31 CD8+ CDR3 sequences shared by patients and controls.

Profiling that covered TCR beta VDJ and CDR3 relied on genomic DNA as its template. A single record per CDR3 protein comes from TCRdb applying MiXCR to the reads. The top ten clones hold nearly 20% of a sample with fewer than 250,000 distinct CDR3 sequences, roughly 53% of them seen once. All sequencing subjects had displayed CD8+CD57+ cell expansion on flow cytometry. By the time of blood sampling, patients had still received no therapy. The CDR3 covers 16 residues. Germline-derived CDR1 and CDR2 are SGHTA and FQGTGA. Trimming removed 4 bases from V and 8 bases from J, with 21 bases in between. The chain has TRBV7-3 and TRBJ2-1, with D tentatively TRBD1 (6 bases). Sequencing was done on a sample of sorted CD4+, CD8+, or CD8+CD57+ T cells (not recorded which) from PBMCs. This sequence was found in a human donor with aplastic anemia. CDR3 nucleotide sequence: TGTGCCAGCAGCTCGACAGGCCCCACCGTTTACGATGAGCAGTTCTTC. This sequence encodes CASSSTGPTVYDEQFF.